This TCR beta chain stems from a study of blood T cells in healthy people across ages. Findings and limits, study-wide: Per million T cells, the diversity of TCR beta decreased roughly linearly as age advanced. Researchers report that TCR beta diversity correlated strongly with naive T cell percentage.

This clonotype was counted ten times or more. No antigen is known for it. Trimming cost V 4 bases and J 0 bases; bases outside gene matches: 9. Looked up from germline, CDR1 is MDHEN and CDR2 is SYDVKM. The CDR3 spans 16 residues. A sample-barcoded 5' primer and a J-beta primer mix were used in a second PCR of roughly 7 to 11 cycles. TCRdb re-called the 5' RACE reads with MiXCR, one entry per CDR3 protein. The table records 750,000 to 1,000,000 distinct CDR3 sequences, roughly 28% of them present only once. Every donor gave approximately 10 milliliters of peripheral blood. The sample was also linked to a second study, of T cells of mothers and their children. That source notes: Researchers report slightly higher, though non-significant, overlap in related mother-child pairs than in unrelated pairs.

V is TRBV28 and J is TRBJ2-7, with 7 nucleotides matching TRBD2. This receptor was taken from a woman aged 40 to 49 in good health. Sequencing was done on a sample of blood. The CDR3 nucleotides read TGTGCCAGCAGTTACCGATTTGGGGGGGGCTCCTACGAGCAGTACTTC. Translated: CASSYRFGGGSYEQYF.